One sample yielded the 22 T cell receptor beta chains listed below, sequenced in a study of T cells in Graves' hyperthyroidism and ophthalmopathy. What was amplified from RNA transcripts were TCR beta CDR3 regions. HTBI primers were used for first-round RT-PCR of the TCR CDR3. TCRdb reprocessed the multiplex PCR reads via MiXCR and lists one record per CDR3 protein. The repertoire holds around 300,000 distinct CDR3 sequences, with roughly 15% as singletons. Sample: blood. The receptors originated from a woman in her 30s with Graves' hyperthyroidism that later progressed to Graves' ophthalmopathy.

This clonotype appeared a few times. The V and J genes are TRBV4-3 and TRBJ2-1; 9 bases agree with TRBD1. Germline CDR1 is LGHNA and CDR2 is YSLEER. The ends lost 3 bases at V and 7 bases at J; junction bases unmatched: 7. The CDR3 spans 15 residues. The CDR3 nucleotides are TGCGCCAGCAGCCAGGGGACAGGGCCTGAAAATGAGCAGTTCTTC. The encoded protein is CASSQGTGPENEQFF.

This clonotype has at least ten counts. The V and J genes are TRBV5-8 and TRBJ2-5, with D perhaps being TRBD1 or TRBD2 (5 bases each). The CDR3 is made up of 15 amino acids. Trimming shortened V by 0 bases and J by 4 bases, and 13 bases separated the two germline ends. Germline loops: CDR1 SGHTS, CDR2 YDEGEE. The CDR3 DNA follows: TGTGCCAGCAGCTTGGGACGATCTGGGGGAGAGACCCAGTACTTC. Protein sequence: CASSLGRSGGETQYF. Looking up the rest from reference TRBV5-8 and TRBJ2-5 gives the full variable domain: EAGVTQSPTHLIKTRGQQATLRCSPISGHTSVYWYQQALGLGLQFLLWYDEGEERNRGNFPPRFSGRQFPNYSSELNVNALELEDSALYLCASSLGRSGGETQYFGPGTRLLVL.

The table lists this clonotype with many counts. The chain recombines TRBV2 with TRBJ2-1; possible D gene TRBD2, 6 bases. V was pared by 6 bases and J by 6 bases, with 15 bases between. This CDR3 is built from 14 residues. Germline values: CDR1 SNHLY, CDR2 FYNNEI. This CDR3 reads CASSEFTGVNEQFF. CDR3 sequence (DNA): TGTGCCAGCAGCGAATTCACGGGGGTCAATGAGCAGTTCTTC.

The sample holds many counts of this clonotype. J is TRBJ2-7 and V is TRBV3-1, with 10 bases identical to TRBD1. Germline CDR1 LGHDT, CDR2 YNNKEL (reference sequence). The length of the CDR3 is 13 residues. V lost 4 bases, J lost 5 bases, and 2 bases stayed unmatched. CDR3 sequence: CASSLGQGNEQYF. The CDR3 bases are TGTGCCAGCAGCCTGGGACAGGGGAACGAGCAGTACTTC.

This clonotype was seen ten or more times. The chain has TRBV7-8 and TRBJ1-1; D unclear. This CDR3 is built from 19 residues. Looked up from germline, CDR1 is SGHVS and CDR2 is FQNEAQ. Trimming cost V 4 bases and J 0 bases, with 24 bases left between them. The CDR3 loop is CASSSPPESGDLMNTEAFF. Written as DNA, the CDR3 is TGTGCCAGCAGCTCCCCCCCCGAGTCAGGAGATCTCATGAACACTGAAGCTTTCTTT.

The sample holds many counts of this clonotype. The gene calls are TRBV11-1 and TRBJ2-7; 8 nucleotides match TRBD1. The V gene's germline CDR1 is SGHAT and CDR2 FQDESV (reference sequence). Trimming removed 4 bases from V and 6 bases from J; junction bases left unmatched: 5. The CDR3 runs to 13 residues. The CDR3 sequence is CASSSDRAGEQYF. CDR3 bases: TGTGCCAGCAGCTCGGACAGGGCGGGCGAGCAGTACTTC.

This clonotype was seen at least ten times. J is TRBJ2-3 and V is TRBV11-2; tentative D call: TRBD1 (5 bases). The CDR3 is made up of 14 amino acids. Germline lookup yields CDR1 SGHAT and CDR2 FQNNGV. V lost 8 bases and J lost 0, with 12 bases in between. Here the CDR3 DNA reads TGTGCCAGCGGACAAAGGGGTAGCACAGATACGCAGTATTTT. The encoded protein is CASGQRGSTDTQYF.

This clonotype was recorded a few times. The chain carries TRBV6-2 or TRBV6-3 and TRBJ2-1; D gene ambiguous. The V end was cut by 7 bases, the J end by 5 bases, with 12 bases between. The CDR3 is 13 amino acids. The V gene's germline CDR1 is MNHEY and CDR2 SVGEGT. CDR3 DNA sequence: TGTGCCAGCAACCCAATTCCTAACAATGAGCAGTTCTTC. This gives the protein CASNPIPNNEQFF.

In DNA form, the CDR3 reads TGTGCCAGTAGTCCTTCTCTCGAGAGGGCGAACACTGAAGCTTTCTTT. Translated, it gives CASSPSLERANTEAFF. This chain connects TRBV19 to TRBJ1-1; D remains ambiguous. The CDR3 length is 16 residues. Germline CDR1 and CDR2: LNHDA and SQIVND (reference sequence). V was trimmed by 5 bases and J by 1 base, leaving 17 bases between them.

This clonotype was seen many times. CDR3 sequence (DNA): TGCAGTGCTAGAGATGGTAACAGACCCGAATCCTACGAGCAGTACTTC. Translated, it gives CSARDGNRPESYEQYF. The chain employs TRBV20-1 and TRBJ2-7; D remains ambiguous. Germline CDR1 and CDR2: DFQATT and SNEGSKA (reference sequence). The V and J ends lost 0 bases and 1 base respectively, with 16 bases between them. This CDR3 is 16 amino acids long.

The sample holds many counts of this clonotype. V and J are TRBV20-1 and TRBJ2-2; D might be TRBD1 (5 bases). CDR3 length: 14 amino acids. CDR1 and CDR2 from the germline V gene are DFQATT and SNEGSKA (reference sequence). With 2 bases removed from V and 5 bases from J, the gap between germline ends came to 12 bases. CDR3 protein: CSARTQGGTGELFF. CDR3 coding DNA: TGCAGTGCTAGAACTCAGGGTGGAACCGGGGAGCTGTTTTTT.

This clonotype showed up many times. The chain employs TRBV11-2 and TRBJ2-1; TRBD2 aligns across 9 bases. This CDR3 region has 17 residues. J lost 6 bases, V lost 5 bases, and 14 bases had no gene match. Germline V gene sequence: CDR1 SGHAT, CDR2 FQNNGV. The CDR3 region is CASSPLSLAGIPNEQFF. The CDR3 DNA is TGTGCCAGCAGCCCTCTCTCACTAGCGGGTATCCCCAATGAGCAGTTCTTC.

A word on this clonotype: This could be a read error, since a much larger clone is one nucleotide away. The V and J genes are TRBV4-3 and TRBJ2-3; maybe TRBD1 (5 bases). The CDR3 loop spans 16 amino acids. Trimming shortened V by 0 bases and J by 4 bases, and 14 bases separated the two germline ends. Germline V gene sequence: CDR1 LGHNA, CDR2 YSLEER. This CDR3 reads CASSQDRGWGADTQYF. Here the CDR3 DNA reads TGCGCCAGCAGCCAAGATCGTGGCTGGGGCGCAGATACGCAGTATTTT.

This clonotype has at least ten counts. The V gene is TRBV2, the J gene TRBJ2-2, with D maybe TRBD2 (6 bases). Trimming left V 10 bases short and J 0 bases short, with 9 bases between. The CDR3 is made up of 13 amino acids. Germline assignment: CDR1 SNHLY and CDR2 FYNNEI. CDR3 protein: CATGDSNTGELFF. The CDR3, as DNA: TGTGCCACCGGGGACTCGAACACCGGGGAGCTGTTTTTT.

As regards this clonotype: At one boundary the junction diverges from the germline segment, which might be a read error. This rearrangement joins TRBV4-3 to TRBJ2-1; D is uncertain. This CDR3 has 15 residues. Germline V lookup: CDR1 LGHNA, CDR2 YSLEER. The CDR3 coding sequence is TGCGCCAGCAGCCAAGGGATTAGCTCCTACAATGAGCAGCTCTTC. Protein sequence: CASSQGISSYNEQLF.

This clonotype was found many times. CDR3 sequence: CASSFGRRSYEQYF. CDR3 coding DNA: TGTGCCAGCAGCTTTGGACGCCGGTCATACGAGCAGTACTTC. The chain employs TRBV5-4 and TRBJ2-7; D gene ambiguous. V lost 2 bases and J lost 4, with 13 bases in between. In germline, CDR1 is SGHNT, CDR2 YYREEE (reference sequence). The CDR3 extends over 14 amino acids.

This clonotype has only a few counts. The V and J genes are TRBV7-9 and TRBJ2-1; 11 bases are shared with TRBD2. Germline CDR1 and CDR2: SEHNR and FQNEAQ (reference sequence). Trimming removed 6 bases from V and 12 bases from J; junction bases left unmatched: 7. CDR3 size: 13 residues. CDR3 sequence: CASSYVAGGWQFF. In nucleotides, the CDR3 is TGTGCCAGCAGTTACGTAGCGGGAGGGTGGCAGTTCTTC.

This clonotype showed up just a few times. The chain combines TRBV4-3 with TRBJ2-1; D not resolved. V was pared by 0 bases and J by 13 bases, with 16 bases between. The germline V gene encodes CDR1 LGHNA and CDR2 YSLEER. The CDR3 has 14 residues. The CDR3 DNA sequence: TGCGCCAGCAGCCAAGATGCCCAAATCGCCCCTCAGTTCTTC. Translation gives CASSQDAQIAPQFF.

The gene calls are TRBV4-1 and TRBJ2-1; 8 bases agree with TRBD1. The CDR3 runs 16 residues. The V gene's germline CDR1 is MGHRA and CDR2 YSYEKL. Unmatched junction bases numbered 10, after V lost 8 bases and J lost 1 base. CDR3 sequence: CASGESGQGSYNEQFF. The CDR3 DNA follows: TGCGCCAGCGGAGAGTCCGGACAGGGATCCTACAATGAGCAGTTCTTC.

This clonotype was counted many times. V and J are TRBV27 and TRBJ2-1, with D hard to call. V gave up 0 bases and J gave up 6 bases, with 6 bases separating them. Germline V CDR1 and CDR2: MNHEY, SMNVEV (reference sequence). This CDR3 is 13 amino acids long. The CDR3 region is CASSLSLGNEQFF. CDR3 coding DNA: TGTGCCAGCAGTTTATCCCTAGGCAATGAGCAGTTCTTC.

Ten or more counts support this clonotype. V gene TRBV27 combines with J gene TRBJ1-6, with D possibly matching TRBD1 (5 bases). Germline-derived CDR1 and CDR2 are MNHEY and SMNVEV (reference sequence). CDR3 length: 13 residues. V shed 7 bases and J shed 12 bases, with 16 bases lying between them. CDR3 region: CASNKRGEGPLHF. The CDR3 coding sequence is TGTGCCAGCAATAAGAGGGGCGAGGGACCCCTCCACTTT.

This clonotype was picked up many times. The CDR3 nucleotides read TGCAGTGCGCAGACAGGGGTCTCCTACAATGAGCAGTTCTTC. It translates to CSAQTGVSYNEQFF. J is TRBJ2-1 and V is TRBV20-1; 8 bases are shared with TRBD1. The trim removed 6 bases at V and 0 bases at J, leaving 4 bases unmatched. The CDR3 extends over 14 amino acids. CDR1 is DFQATT, CDR2 SNEGSKA, per germline (reference sequence).